This T cell receptor beta chain is drawn from a study of T cells in Graves' hyperthyroidism and ophthalmopathy. RNA transcripts served as the template for amplifying TCR beta CDR3 regions. First-round RT-PCR of the TCR CDR3 relied on the HTBI primer set. TCRdb re-derived calls from the multiplex PCR reads in MiXCR, one entry per CDR3 protein. The table shows 490,000 or so distinct CDR3 sequences, with roughly 22% occurring only once. V was shortened by 1 base and J by 1 base, with 11 bases between the two germline ends. The CDR3 consists of 15 residues. Germline CDR1 reads SGHKS; CDR2 reads YYEKEE (reference sequence). In the ophthalmopathy cohort, Clinical Activity Score was at least 3, NOSPECS grade at least 4, and duration under 3 months. Orbital computed tomography, thyroid ultrasound, serum thyroxine and TRAb, and clinical symptoms together informed the diagnoses. General study points: Appearing also in blood were most of the thyroid clonotypes expanded above 0.001.

A word on this clonotype: The target antigen is unknown.

V is TRBV5-5 and J is TRBJ1-1, with a possible D match to TRBD1 (5 bases). This receptor was taken from a woman in her 70s with Graves' ophthalmopathy. Source material: blood. The CDR3: CASSLWQGPNTEAFF. DNA of the CDR3: TGTGCCAGCAGCTTGTGGCAGGGACCGAACACTGAAGCTTTCTTT.